This record covers a single TCR beta chain. Using immunoSEQ multiplex PCR, the repertoire was profiled, and TCRdb retains in-frame clones only, with some absent. The sample includes about 230,000 clones, about 85% seen only once; the top ten take around 0.96%. This specimen belongs to a study of blood T cell repertoires in COVID-19. In germline, CDR1 is ENHRY, CDR2 SYGVKD. The CDR3 extends over 20 amino acids. Between the trimmed V and J ends, which lost 0 bases and 0 bases, there was a span of 18 bases. This TCR derives from a man aged 35-49 years with acute or convalescent COVID-19. The specimen was peripheral blood. The rearrangement links TRBV10-3 to TRBJ2-6, with a tentative D call TRBD1 (6 bases). CDR3 loop: CAISESIGGGQSSGANVLTF. The CDR3 DNA is TGTGCCATCAGTGAGTCCATTGGGGGCGGCCAGAGCTCTGGGGCCAACGTCCTGACTTTC.